These T cell receptor beta chains were read from a single sample in a study of T cells after posttransplantation cyclophosphamide. Profiling relied on immunoSEQ multiplex PCR, and the TCRdb table lists in-frame clones only, not all of them. The profile covers some 23,000 clones, none occurring a single time. The input for sequencing was PBMCs, taken after allogeneic stem cell transplant with posttransplant cyclophosphamide. These TCRs come from a male patient in his late teens or twenties who received an allogeneic stem cell transplant from a related donor, was CMV-positive, and had no GVHD. The graft donor may be the source of some T cells. The CDR3 runs from the conserved cysteine through the conserved F or W. The D gene is left open where the match is weak. Some rows have no size entry. The others give once, few or many, or a class for an expanded clone.

d_call: -
v_call: TRBV5-1
j_call: TRBJ2-1
clone_size: many
cdr3_nt: TGCGCCAGCAGCTTGGAGCAGGGCATCTACAATGAGCAGTTCTTC
cdr3_aa: CASSLEQGIYNEQFF

d_call: -
v_call: TRBV7-3
j_call: TRBJ2-7
clone_size: -
cdr3_nt: TGTGCCAGCAGCTTAACAGGCGGGGCTGCCGAGCAGTACTTC
cdr3_aa: CASSLTGGAAEQYF

d_call: TRBD1
v_call: TRBV2
j_call: TRBJ1-5
clone_size: many
cdr3_nt: TGTGCCAGCAGGCACAGGGGGTCTGAGCAGCCCCAGCATTTT
cdr3_aa: CASRHRGSEQPQHF

d_call: TRBD1
v_call: TRBV9
j_call: TRBJ2-3
clone_size: many
cdr3_nt: TGTGCCAGCAGCGCAGCCGGGACAGGAACTGTGGCTACGCAGTATTTT
cdr3_aa: CASSAAGTGTVATQYF

d_call: -
v_call: TRBV5-4
j_call: TRBJ2-5
clone_size: -
cdr3_nt: TGTGCCAGCAGCTATGGGGGGGGCCGAGGAGAGACCCAGTACTTC
cdr3_aa: CASSYGGGRGETQYF

d_call: -
v_call: TRBV7-9
j_call: TRBJ1-6
clone_size: many
cdr3_nt: TGTGCCAGCAGTGGGAGCTCCTATAATTCACCCCTCCACTTT
cdr3_aa: CASSGSSYNSPLHF

d_call: TRBD1
v_call: TRBV5-1
j_call: TRBJ2-1
clone_size: many
cdr3_nt: TGCGCCAGCAGCACTGGACAGGGGGTTAAAGACAATGAGCAGTTCTTC
cdr3_aa: CASSTGQGVKDNEQFF

d_call: TRBD2
v_call: TRBV14
j_call: TRBJ2-4
clone_size: many
cdr3_nt: TGTGCCAGCAGCTTGCGGGGGGTCGAAAACATTCAGTACTTC
cdr3_aa: CASSLRGVENIQYF

d_call: -
v_call: TRBV9
j_call: TRBJ1-1
clone_size: many
cdr3_nt: TGTGCCAGCAGCCCTCAGAGACGGGACACTGAAGCTTTCTTT
cdr3_aa: CASSPQRRDTEAFF

d_call: -
v_call: TRBV6-1
j_call: TRBJ2-5
clone_size: many
cdr3_nt: TGTGCCAGCAACACCGGCGGGATCCAAGAGACCCAGTACTTC
cdr3_aa: CASNTGGIQETQYF

d_call: -
v_call: TRBV2
j_call: TRBJ2-7
clone_size: many
cdr3_nt: TGTGCCAGCAGTGAAAGGGCAGGGGTTTGGGACGAGCAGTACTTC
cdr3_aa: CASSERAGVWDEQYF

d_call: -
v_call: TRBV7-2
j_call: TRBJ2-5
clone_size: many
cdr3_nt: TGTGCCAGCAGCTTAGCCAGGGGTCGGGTGGAGACCCAGTACTTC
cdr3_aa: CASSLARGRVETQYF

d_call: -
v_call: TRBV27
j_call: TRBJ2-7
clone_size: many
cdr3_nt: TGTGCCAGCAGTTCCTCCTCGGGTTCCTACGAGCAGTACTTC
cdr3_aa: CASSSSSGSYEQYF

d_call: TRBD2
v_call: TRBV25-1
j_call: TRBJ2-7
clone_size: -
cdr3_nt: TGTGCCAGCACGCCAACTAGCGCACCCTACGAGCAGTACTTC
cdr3_aa: CASTPTSAPYEQYF

d_call: TRBD2
v_call: TRBV2
j_call: TRBJ2-3
clone_size: many
cdr3_nt: TGTGCCAGCAGTGCCAGCGGGGGGGTCCCCGAATACGCGGATACGCAGTATTTT
cdr3_aa: CASSASGGVPEYADTQYF

d_call: -
v_call: TRBV19
j_call: TRBJ1-5
clone_size: many
cdr3_nt: TGTGCCAGTAGTACAAAGGACAGAGGGAATCAGCCCCAGCATTTT
cdr3_aa: CASSTKDRGNQPQHF

d_call: -
v_call: TRBV10-1
j_call: TRBJ2-7
clone_size: many
cdr3_nt: TGCGCCAGCAGTGACAGGGTTTCCTACGAGCAGTACTTC
cdr3_aa: CASSDRVSYEQYF

d_call: -
v_call: TRBV11-2
j_call: TRBJ1-1
clone_size: many
cdr3_nt: TGTGCCAGCAGCTTAGGGCCTCCTAGACGGAGTGAAGCTTTCTTT
cdr3_aa: CASSLGPPRRSEAFF

d_call: TRBD1
v_call: TRBV28
j_call: TRBJ1-4
clone_size: many
cdr3_nt: TGTGCCAGCAGACGACAGGGTTATGAAAAACTGTTTTTT
cdr3_aa: CASRRQGYEKLFF

d_call: TRBD1
v_call: TRBV6-6
j_call: TRBJ1-3
clone_size: many
cdr3_nt: TGTGCCAGCAGTTTGTTCCACAGGGGCACTGGAAACACCATATATTTT
cdr3_aa: CASSLFHRGTGNTIYF

d_call: TRBD2
v_call: TRBV15
j_call: TRBJ2-2
clone_size: few
cdr3_nt: TGTGCCACCAGCAGATTGACTAGCGGGAGGGCCAACACCGGGGAGCTGTTTTTT
cdr3_aa: CATSRLTSGRANTGELFF

d_call: TRBD2
v_call: TRBV19
j_call: TRBJ2-1
clone_size: many
cdr3_nt: TGTGCCAGTAGGAGGACTAGCGGGGATTACAATGAGCAGTTCTTC
cdr3_aa: CASRRTSGDYNEQFF

d_call: TRBD2
v_call: TRBV10-3
j_call: TRBJ2-1
clone_size: many
cdr3_nt: TGTGCCATCAGATTAGCGGGAGGGTACAATGAGCAGTTCTTC
cdr3_aa: CAIRLAGGYNEQFF